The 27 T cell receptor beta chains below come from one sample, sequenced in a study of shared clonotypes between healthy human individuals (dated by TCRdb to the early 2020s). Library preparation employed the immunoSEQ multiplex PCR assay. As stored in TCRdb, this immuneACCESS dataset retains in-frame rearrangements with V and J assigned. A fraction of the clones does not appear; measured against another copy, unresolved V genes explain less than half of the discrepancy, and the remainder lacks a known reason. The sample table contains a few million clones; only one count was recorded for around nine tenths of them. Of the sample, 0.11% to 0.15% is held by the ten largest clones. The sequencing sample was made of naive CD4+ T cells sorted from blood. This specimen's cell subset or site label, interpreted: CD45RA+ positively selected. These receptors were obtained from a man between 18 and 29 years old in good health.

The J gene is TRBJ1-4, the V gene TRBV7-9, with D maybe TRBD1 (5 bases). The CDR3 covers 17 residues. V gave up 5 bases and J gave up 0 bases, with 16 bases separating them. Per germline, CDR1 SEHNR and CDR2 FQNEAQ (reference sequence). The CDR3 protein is CASSPHGGQATNEKLFF. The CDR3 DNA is TGTGCCAGCAGCCCACACGGGGGTCAGGCAACTAATGAAAAACTGTTTTTT.

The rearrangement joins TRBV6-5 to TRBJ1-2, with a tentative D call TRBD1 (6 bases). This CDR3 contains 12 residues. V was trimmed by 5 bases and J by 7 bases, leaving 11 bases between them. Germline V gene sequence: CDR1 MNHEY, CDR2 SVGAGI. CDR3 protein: CASSNRDRGYTF. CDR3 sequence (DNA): TGTGCCAGCAGTAACAGGGATCGTGGCTACACCTTC.

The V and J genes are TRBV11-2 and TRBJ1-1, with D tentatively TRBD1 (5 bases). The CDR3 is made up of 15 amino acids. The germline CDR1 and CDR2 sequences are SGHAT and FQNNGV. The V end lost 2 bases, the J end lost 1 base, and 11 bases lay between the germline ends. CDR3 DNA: TGTGCCAGCAGCTTAACGGCCGACAGGAACACTGAAGCTTTCTTT. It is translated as CASSLTADRNTEAFF.

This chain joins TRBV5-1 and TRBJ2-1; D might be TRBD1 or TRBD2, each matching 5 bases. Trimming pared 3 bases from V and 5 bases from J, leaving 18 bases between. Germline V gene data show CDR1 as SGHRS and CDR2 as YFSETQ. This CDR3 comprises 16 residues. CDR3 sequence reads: CASSSPGTDKNNEQFF. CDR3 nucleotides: TGCGCCAGCAGCTCCCCCGGGACGGATAAGAACAATGAGCAGTTCTTC.

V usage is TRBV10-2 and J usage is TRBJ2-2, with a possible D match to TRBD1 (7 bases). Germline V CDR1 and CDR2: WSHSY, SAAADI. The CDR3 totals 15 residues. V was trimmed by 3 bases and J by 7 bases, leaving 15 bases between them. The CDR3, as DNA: TGCGCCAGCAGTGATAAGACAGGGAGGATCGGGGAGCTGTTTTTT. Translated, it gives CASSDKTGRIGELFF.

The DNA of the CDR3 is TGTGCCTGGAGCTTTCCGGGCCCGGGCCAAGCAGGCAATCAGCCCCAGCATTTT. Translation gives CAWSFPGPGQAGNQPQHF. The V and J genes are TRBV30 and TRBJ1-5; D gene uncertain. V was shortened by 3 bases and J by 2 bases, with 23 bases between the two germline ends. CDR3 length: 18 amino acids. CDR1 is GTSNPN, CDR2 SVGIG, per germline (reference sequence).

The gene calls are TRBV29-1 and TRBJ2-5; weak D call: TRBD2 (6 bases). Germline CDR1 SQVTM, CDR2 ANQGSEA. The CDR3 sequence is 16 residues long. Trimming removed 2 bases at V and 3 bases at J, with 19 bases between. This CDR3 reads CSVEPRTDWGEETQYF. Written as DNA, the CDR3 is TGCAGCGTTGAACCCCGTACTGATTGGGGGGAAGAGACCCAGTACTTC.

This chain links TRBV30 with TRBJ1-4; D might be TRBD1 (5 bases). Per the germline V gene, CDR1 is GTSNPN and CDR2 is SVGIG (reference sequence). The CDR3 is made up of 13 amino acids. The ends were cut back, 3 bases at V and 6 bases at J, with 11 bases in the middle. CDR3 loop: CAWSAGLDEKLFF. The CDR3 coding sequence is TGTGCCTGGAGCGCAGGGCTTGATGAAAAACTGTTTTTT.

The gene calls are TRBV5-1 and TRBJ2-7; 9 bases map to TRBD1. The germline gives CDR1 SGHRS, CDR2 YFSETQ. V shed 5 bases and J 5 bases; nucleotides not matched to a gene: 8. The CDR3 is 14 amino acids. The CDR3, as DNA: TGCGCCAGCAGTAAACAGGGGGCGGTGGACGAGCAGTACTTC. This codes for CASSKQGAVDEQYF. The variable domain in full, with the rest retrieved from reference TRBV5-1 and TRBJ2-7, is KAGVTQTPRYLIKTRGQQVTLSCSPISGHRSVSWYQQTPGQGLQFLFEYFSETQRNKGNFPGRFSGRQFSNSRSEMNVSTLELGDSALYLCASSKQGAVDEQYFGPGTRLTVT.

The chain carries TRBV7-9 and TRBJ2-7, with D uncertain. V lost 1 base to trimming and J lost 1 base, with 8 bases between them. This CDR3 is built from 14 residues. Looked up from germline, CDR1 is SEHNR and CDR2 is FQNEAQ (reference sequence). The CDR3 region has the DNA TGTGCCAGCAGCTTAGTTGAGGCTTCCTACGAGCAGTACTTC. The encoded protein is CASSLVEASYEQYF.

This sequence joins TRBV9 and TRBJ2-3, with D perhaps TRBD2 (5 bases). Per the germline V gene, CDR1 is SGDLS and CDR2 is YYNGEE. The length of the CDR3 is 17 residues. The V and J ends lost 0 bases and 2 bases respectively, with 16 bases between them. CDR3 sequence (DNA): TGTGCCAGCAGCGTAGCTGGAGGCAGGCAGCCCACAGATACGCAGTATTTT. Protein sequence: CASSVAGGRQPTDTQYF.

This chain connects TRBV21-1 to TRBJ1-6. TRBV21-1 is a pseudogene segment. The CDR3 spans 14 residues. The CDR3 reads CASSKFQGASPLHF. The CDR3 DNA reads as TGTGCCAGCAGCAAATTCCAGGGAGCTTCACCCCTCCACTTT.

CDR3 sequence reads: CASSYLGQAYEQYF. As DNA, the CDR3 is TGTGCCAGCAGTTACTTAGGACAGGCTTACGAGCAGTACTTC. The chain carries TRBV6-5 and TRBJ2-7, with 7 bases identical to TRBD1. CDR3 length: 14 amino acids. J was trimmed by 4 bases and V by 1 base; bases with no gene match: 4. CDR1 is MNHEY and CDR2 is SVGAGI in the germline V gene.

The CDR3 here is CASSSPKTGRDEQYF. CDR3 DNA sequence: TGTGCCAGCAGTTCCCCTAAGACAGGGAGGGACGAGCAGTACTTC. V and J are TRBV28 and TRBJ2-7, with D tentatively TRBD1 or TRBD2 (7 bases each). In germline, CDR1 is MDHEN, CDR2 SYDVKM. Deletions cut 4 bases from V and 5 bases from J, with 18 bases between. The CDR3 sequence is 15 residues long.

As DNA, the CDR3 is TGTGCCAGCAGTGACGGGCCCTGGGGCAATCAGCCCCAGCATTTT. Its protein product is CASSDGPWGNQPQHF. The rearrangement joins TRBV2 to TRBJ1-5, with D uncertain. Per germline, CDR1 SNHLY and CDR2 FYNNEI. The CDR3 runs to 15 residues. Trimming cost V 3 bases and J 2 bases, with 11 bases left between them.

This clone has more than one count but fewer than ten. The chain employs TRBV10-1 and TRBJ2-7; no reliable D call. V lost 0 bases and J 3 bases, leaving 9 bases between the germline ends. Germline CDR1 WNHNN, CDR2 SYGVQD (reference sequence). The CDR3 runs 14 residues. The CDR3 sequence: CASSESGRVYEQYF. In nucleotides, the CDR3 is TGCGCCAGCAGTGAGTCTGGTAGGGTCTACGAGCAGTACTTC.

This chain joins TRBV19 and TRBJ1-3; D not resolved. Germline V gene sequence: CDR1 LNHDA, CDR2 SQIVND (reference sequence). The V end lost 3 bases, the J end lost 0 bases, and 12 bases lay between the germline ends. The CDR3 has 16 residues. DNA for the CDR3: TGTGCCAGTAGTATCAGCCGGGCCAGCTCTGGAAACACCATATATTTT. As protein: CASSISRASSGNTIYF.

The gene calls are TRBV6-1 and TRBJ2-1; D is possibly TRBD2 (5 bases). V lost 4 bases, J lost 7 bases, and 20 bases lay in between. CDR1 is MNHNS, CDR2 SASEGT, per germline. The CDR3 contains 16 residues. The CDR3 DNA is TGTGCCAGCAGTGCCCTAGCTCCGGGCCTTGCGAATGAGCAGTTCTTC. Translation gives CASSALAPGLANEQFF.

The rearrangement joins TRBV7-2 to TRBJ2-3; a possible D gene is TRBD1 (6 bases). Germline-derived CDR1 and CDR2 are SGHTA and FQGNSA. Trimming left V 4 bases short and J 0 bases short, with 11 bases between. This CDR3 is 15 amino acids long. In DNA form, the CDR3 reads TGTGCCAGCAGCTCAAGACAGGTTAGCACAGATACGCAGTATTTT. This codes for CASSSRQVSTDTQYF.

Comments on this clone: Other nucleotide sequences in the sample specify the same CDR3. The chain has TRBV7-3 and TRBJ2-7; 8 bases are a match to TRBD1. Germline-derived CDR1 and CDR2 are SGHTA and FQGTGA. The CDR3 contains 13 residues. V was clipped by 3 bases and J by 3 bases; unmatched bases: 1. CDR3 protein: CASSFGQGYEQYF. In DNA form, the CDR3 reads TGTGCCAGCAGCTTCGGACAGGGCTACGAGCAGTACTTC. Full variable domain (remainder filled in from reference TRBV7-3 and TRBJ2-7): GAGVSQTPSNKVTEKGKYVELRCDPISGHTALYWYRQSLGQGPEFLIYFQGTGAADDSGLPNDRFFAVRPEGSVSTLKIQRTERGDSAVYLCASSFGQGYEQYFGPGTRLTVT.

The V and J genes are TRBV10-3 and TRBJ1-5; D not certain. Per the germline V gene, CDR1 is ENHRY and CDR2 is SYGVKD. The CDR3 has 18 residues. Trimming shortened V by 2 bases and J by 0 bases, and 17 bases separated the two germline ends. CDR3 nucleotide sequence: TGTGCCATCAGTGAGAGGGCCCCGGCGGGCCTTAGCAATCAGCCCCAGCATTTT. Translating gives CAISERAPAGLSNQPQHF.

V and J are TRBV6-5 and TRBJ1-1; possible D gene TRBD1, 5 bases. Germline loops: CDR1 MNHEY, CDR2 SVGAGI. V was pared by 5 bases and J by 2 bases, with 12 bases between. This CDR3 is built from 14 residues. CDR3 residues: CASSKGTANTEAFF. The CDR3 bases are TGTGCCAGCAGTAAAGGGACGGCAAACACTGAAGCTTTCTTT.

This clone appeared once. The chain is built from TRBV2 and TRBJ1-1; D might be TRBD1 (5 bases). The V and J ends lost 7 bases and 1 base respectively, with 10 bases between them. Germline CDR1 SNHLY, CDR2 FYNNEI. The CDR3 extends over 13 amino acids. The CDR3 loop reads CASNAQANTEAFF. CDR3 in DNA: TGTGCCAGCAATGCACAGGCGAACACTGAAGCTTTCTTT.

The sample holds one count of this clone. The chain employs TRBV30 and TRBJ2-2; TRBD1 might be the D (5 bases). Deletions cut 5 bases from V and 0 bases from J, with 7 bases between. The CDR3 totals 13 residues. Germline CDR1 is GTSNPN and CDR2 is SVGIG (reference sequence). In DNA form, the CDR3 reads TGTGCCTGGGCGACAGCGAACACCGGGGAGCTGTTTTTT. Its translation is CAWATANTGELFF.

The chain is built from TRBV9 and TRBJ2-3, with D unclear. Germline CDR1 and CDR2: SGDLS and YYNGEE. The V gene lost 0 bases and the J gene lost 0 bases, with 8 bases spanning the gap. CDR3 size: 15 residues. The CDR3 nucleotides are TGTGCCAGCAGCGTAGCTGGTTTCAGCACAGATACGCAGTATTTT. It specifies CASSVAGFSTDTQYF. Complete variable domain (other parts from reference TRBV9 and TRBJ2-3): DSGVTQTPKHLITATGQRVTLRCSPRSGDLSVYWYQQSLDQGLQFLIQYYNGEERAKGNILERFSAQQFPDLHSELNLSSLELGDSALYFCASSVAGFSTDTQYFGPGTRLTVL.

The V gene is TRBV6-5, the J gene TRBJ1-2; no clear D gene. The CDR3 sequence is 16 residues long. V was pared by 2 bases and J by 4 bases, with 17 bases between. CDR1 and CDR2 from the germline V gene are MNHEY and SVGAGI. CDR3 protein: CASSYDLVLVAYGYTF. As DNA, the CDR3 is TGTGCCAGCAGTTACGACCTGGTACTCGTCGCCTATGGCTACACCTTC.

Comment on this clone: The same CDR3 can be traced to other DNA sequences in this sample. CDR3 loop: CASSLGADGNTIYF. DNA for the CDR3: TGCGCCAGCAGCTTGGGGGCAGATGGAAACACCATATATTTT. This sequence joins TRBV5-1 and TRBJ1-3; D is ambiguous. Germline lookup yields CDR1 SGHRS and CDR2 YFSETQ. The V end lost 0 bases, the J end lost 3 bases, and 7 bases lay between the germline ends. CDR3 size: 14 residues.